The 8 T cell receptor beta chains reported below all come from one sample, sequenced in a study of monozygotic twins with cystic fibrosis. Libraries were prepared by immunoSEQ multiplex PCR; TCRdb keeps only in-frame clonotypes and omits some of them. The sample carries about 24,000 clones, around nine tenths recorded once. Sequencing was performed on blood. Receptors were obtained from a woman aged 30 to 39 with cystic fibrosis.

This clone appeared a single time. The chain links TRBV27 to TRBJ2-7; D remains unclear. V dropped 5 bases and J dropped 0 bases, with 17 bases sitting between them. This CDR3 is built from 16 residues. Per the germline V gene, CDR1 is MNHEY and CDR2 is SMNVEV (reference sequence). CDR3 nucleotide sequence: TGTGCCAGCAGTCTCGTTGGGGAAGAGCCCTCCTACGAGCAGTACTTC. The encoded protein is CASSLVGEEPSYEQYF.

This chain links TRBV5-1 with TRBJ2-5; TRBD2 matches 7 bases. After removal of 7 bases from V and 1 base from J, the junction contained 4 bases not matched to a gene. This CDR3 is built from 13 residues. Looked up from germline, CDR1 is SGHRS and CDR2 is YFSETQ. The CDR3 here is CASSQRGQETQYF. The CDR3, as DNA: TGCGCCAGCTCCCAGCGGGGCCAAGAGACCCAGTACTTC.

The chain is built from TRBV5-1 and TRBJ1-1; no clear D gene. This CDR3 comprises 13 residues. With 10 bases removed from V and 1 base from J, the gap between germline ends came to 14 bases. The germline CDR1 and CDR2 sequences are SGHRS and YFSETQ. CDR3 in DNA: TGCGCCTACAAGGAGGGCCCGAACACTGAAGCTTTCTTT. It translates to CAYKEGPNTEAFF.

This chain uses TRBV6-1 with TRBJ2-2, with D perhaps matching TRBD1 (5 bases). Germline CDR1 reads MNHNS; CDR2 reads SASEGT. The CDR3 is made up of 15 amino acids. V dropped 5 bases and J dropped 4 bases, with 14 bases sitting between them. The CDR3 DNA sequence: TGTGCCAGCAGTCCCCAGATGCAGGGCACCGGGGAGCTGTTTTTT. Protein sequence: CASSPQMQGTGELFF.

This clone appeared a single time. CDR3 in amino acids: CASSFGDSPLHF. Here the CDR3 DNA reads TGTGCCAGCAGCTTCGGGGATTCACCCCTCCACTTT. The chain recombines TRBV7-9 with TRBJ1-6; no definite D call. Germline V gene data show CDR1 as SEHNR and CDR2 as FQNEAQ (reference sequence). The CDR3 totals 12 residues. V lost 3 bases to trimming and J lost 8 bases, with 5 bases between them.

The rearrangement uses TRBV7-2 and TRBJ2-3; D is perhaps TRBD2 (7 bases). The CDR3 spans 16 residues. V was shortened by 7 bases and J by 4 bases, with 21 bases between the two germline ends. The germline V gene has CDR1 SGHTA and CDR2 FQGNSA. CDR3 DNA: TGTGCCAGCACCCCCCGGGGGAGGGGGGGACCAGATACGCAGTATTTT. Protein product: CASTPRGRGGPDTQYF.

This chain links TRBV19 with TRBJ1-2, with 7 bases that match TRBD1. The CDR3 loop spans 12 amino acids. CDR1 and CDR2 from the germline V gene are LNHDA and SQIVND (reference sequence). The V and J ends lost 6 bases and 7 bases, in that order; junction bases with no gene match: 5. The CDR3 loop reads CASRAGGVGYTF. CDR3 nucleotide sequence: TGTGCCAGTAGAGCAGGGGGAGTTGGCTACACCTTC.

This clone was observed once. The gene calls are TRBV6-1 and TRBJ2-4; maybe TRBD2 (6 bases). V was cut by 2 bases and J by 3 bases, with 14 bases left in between. In germline, CDR1 is MNHNS, CDR2 SASEGT. CDR3 length: 16 residues. The CDR3 sequence: CASSEQGRRSKNIQYF. In DNA form, the CDR3 reads TGTGCCAGCAGTGAACAAGGGAGGCGAAGCAAAAACATTCAGTACTTC.